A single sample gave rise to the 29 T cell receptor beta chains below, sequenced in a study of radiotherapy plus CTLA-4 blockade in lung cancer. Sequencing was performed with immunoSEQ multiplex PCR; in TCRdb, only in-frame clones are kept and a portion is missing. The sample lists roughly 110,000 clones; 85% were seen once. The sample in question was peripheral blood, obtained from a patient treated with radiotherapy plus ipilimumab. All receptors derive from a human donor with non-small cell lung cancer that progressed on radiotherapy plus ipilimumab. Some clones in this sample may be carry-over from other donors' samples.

CDR3 sequence: CASSLARGGYTF. The CDR3 region has the DNA TGTGCCAGCAGCTTAGCCAGGGGCGGCTACACCTTC. The chain joins TRBV7-2 to TRBJ1-2, with D maybe TRBD1 (6 bases). This CDR3 has 12 residues. Looked up from germline, CDR1 is SGHTA and CDR2 is FQGNSA. Trimming removed 0 bases from V and 8 bases from J, with 7 bases in between. Using reference TRBV7-2 and TRBJ1-2 for the parts outside the CDR3, the full variable domain is GAGVSQSPSNKVTEKGKDVELRCDPISGHTALYWYRQSLGQGLEFLIYFQGNSAPDKSGLPSDRFSAERTGGSVSTLTIQRTQQEDSAVYLCASSLARGGYTFGSGTRLTVV.

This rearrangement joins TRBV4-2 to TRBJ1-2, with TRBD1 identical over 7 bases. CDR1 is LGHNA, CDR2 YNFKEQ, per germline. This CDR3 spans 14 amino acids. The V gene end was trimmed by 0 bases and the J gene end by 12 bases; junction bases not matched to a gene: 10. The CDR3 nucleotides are TGTGCCAGCAGCCAAGATCGGCCAGGGGGGACCAACACCTTC. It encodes CASSQDRPGGTNTF.

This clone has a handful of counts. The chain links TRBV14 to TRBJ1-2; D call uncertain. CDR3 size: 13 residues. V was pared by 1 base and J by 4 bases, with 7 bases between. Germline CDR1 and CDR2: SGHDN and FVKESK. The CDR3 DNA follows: TGTGCCAGCAGCCAAGGTACCTTCTATGGCTACACCTTC. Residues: CASSQGTFYGYTF.

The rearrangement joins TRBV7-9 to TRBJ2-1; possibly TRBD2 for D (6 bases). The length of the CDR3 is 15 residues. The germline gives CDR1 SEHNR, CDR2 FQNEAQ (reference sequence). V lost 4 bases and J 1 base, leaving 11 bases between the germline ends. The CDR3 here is CASSSGGASYNEQFF. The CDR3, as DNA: TGTGCCAGCAGCTCCGGCGGGGCGTCCTACAATGAGCAGTTCTTC.

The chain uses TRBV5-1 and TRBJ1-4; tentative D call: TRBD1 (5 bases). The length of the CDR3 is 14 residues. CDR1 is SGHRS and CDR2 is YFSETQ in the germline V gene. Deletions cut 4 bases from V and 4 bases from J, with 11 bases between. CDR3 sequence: CASSPTVINEKLFF. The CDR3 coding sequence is TGCGCCAGCAGCCCGACAGTGATTAATGAAAAACTGTTTTTT.

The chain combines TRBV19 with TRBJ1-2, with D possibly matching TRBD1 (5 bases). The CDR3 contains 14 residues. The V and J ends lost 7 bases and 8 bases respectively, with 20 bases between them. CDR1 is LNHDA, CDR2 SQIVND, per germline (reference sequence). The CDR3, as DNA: TGTGCCAGTACTCGCCGGTCGACGGGGCGAGGCTACACCTTC. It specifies CASTRRSTGRGYTF. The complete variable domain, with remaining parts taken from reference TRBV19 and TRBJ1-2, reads DGGITQSPKYLFRKEGQNVTLSCEQNLNHDAMYWYRQDPGQGLRLIYYSQIVNDFQKGDIAEGYSVSREKKESFPLTVTSAQKNPTAFYLCASTRRSTGRGYTFGSGTRLTVV.

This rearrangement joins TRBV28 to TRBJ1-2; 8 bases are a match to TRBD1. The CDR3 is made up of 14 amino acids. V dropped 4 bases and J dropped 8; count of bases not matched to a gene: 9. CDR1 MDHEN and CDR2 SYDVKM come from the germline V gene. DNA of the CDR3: TGTGCCAGCAGTTCCCGCCTCGACAGGGGCGGCTACACCTTC. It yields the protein CASSSRLDRGGYTF.

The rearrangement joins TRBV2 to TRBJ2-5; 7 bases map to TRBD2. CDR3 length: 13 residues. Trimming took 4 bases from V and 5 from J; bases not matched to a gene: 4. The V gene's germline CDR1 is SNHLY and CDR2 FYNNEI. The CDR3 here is CASSVQRGETQYF. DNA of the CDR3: TGTGCCAGCAGTGTTCAGCGGGGTGAGACCCAGTACTTC.

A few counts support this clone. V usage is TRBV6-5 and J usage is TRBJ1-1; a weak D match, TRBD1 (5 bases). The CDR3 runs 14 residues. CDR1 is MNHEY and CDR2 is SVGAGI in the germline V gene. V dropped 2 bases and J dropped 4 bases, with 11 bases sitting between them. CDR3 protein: CASSYSRARTEAFF. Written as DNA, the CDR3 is TGTGCCAGCAGTTACAGCAGGGCCCGCACTGAAGCTTTCTTT.

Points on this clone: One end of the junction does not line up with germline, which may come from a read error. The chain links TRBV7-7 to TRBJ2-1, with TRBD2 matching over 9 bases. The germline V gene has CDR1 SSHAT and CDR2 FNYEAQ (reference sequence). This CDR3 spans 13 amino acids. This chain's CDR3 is CASSQRLAVEQFF. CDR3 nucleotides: TGTGCTAGCAGCCAACGACTAGCGGTGGAGCAGTTCTTC.

CDR3 nucleotide sequence: TGTGCCAGCTCACCGGGGGACAAAGCTAACTATGGCTACACCTTC. Translation: CASSPGDKANYGYTF. This chain connects TRBV18 to TRBJ1-2; tentatively, D is TRBD1 (6 bases). CDR3 size: 15 residues. Trimming took 3 bases from V and 0 from J, leaving 11 bases between them. Germline V gene lookup returns CDR1 KGHSH and CDR2 LQKENI.

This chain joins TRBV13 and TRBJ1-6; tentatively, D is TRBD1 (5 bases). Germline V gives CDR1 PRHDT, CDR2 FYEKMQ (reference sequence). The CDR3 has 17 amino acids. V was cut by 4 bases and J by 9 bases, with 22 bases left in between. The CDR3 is CASSSDLLPGRGSPLHF. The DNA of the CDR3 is TGTGCCAGCAGCTCAGATCTTTTGCCGGGGAGGGGTTCACCCCTCCACTTT.

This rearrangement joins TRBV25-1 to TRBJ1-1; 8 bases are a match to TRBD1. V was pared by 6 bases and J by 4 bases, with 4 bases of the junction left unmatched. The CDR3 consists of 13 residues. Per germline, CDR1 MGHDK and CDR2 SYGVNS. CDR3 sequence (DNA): TGTGCCAGCAGCTTCGGACAGGGCACTGAAGCTTTCTTT. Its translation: CASSFGQGTEAFF.

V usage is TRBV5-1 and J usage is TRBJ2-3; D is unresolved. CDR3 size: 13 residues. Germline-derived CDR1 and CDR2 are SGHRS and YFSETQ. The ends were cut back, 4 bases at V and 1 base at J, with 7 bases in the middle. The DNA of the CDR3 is TGCGCCAGCAGCGGGTCCGGCACAGATACGCAGTATTTT. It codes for CASSGSGTDTQYF. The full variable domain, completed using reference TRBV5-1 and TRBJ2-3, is KAGVTQTPRYLIKTRGQQVTLSCSPISGHRSVSWYQQTPGQGLQFLFEYFSETQRNKGNFPGRFSGRQFSNSRSEMNVSTLELGDSALYLCASSGSGTDTQYFGPGTRLTVL.

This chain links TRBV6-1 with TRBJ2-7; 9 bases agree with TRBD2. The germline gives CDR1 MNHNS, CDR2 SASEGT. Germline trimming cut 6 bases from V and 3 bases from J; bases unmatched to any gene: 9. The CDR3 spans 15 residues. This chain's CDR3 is CASRPGLAVFYEQYF. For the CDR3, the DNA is TGTGCCAGCAGACCGGGACTAGCAGTTTTCTACGAGCAGTACTTC.

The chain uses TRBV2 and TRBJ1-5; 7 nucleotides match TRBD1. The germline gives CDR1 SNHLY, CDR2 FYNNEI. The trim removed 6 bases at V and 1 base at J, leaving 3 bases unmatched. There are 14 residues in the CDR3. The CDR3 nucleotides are TGTGCCAGCAGGTCGACAGGGAGCAATCAGCCCCAGCATTTT. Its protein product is CASRSTGSNQPQHF.

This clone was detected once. The CDR3 is CASSLEVGRGREQYF. The CDR3 DNA reads as TGTGCCAGCAGCTTAGAGGTAGGGCGCGGTCGCGAGCAGTACTTC. J is TRBJ2-7 and V is TRBV7-2; D is ambiguous. V was trimmed by 1 base and J by 6 bases, leaving 16 bases between them. Germline CDR1 and CDR2: SGHTA and FQGNSA. The CDR3 is 15 residues long.

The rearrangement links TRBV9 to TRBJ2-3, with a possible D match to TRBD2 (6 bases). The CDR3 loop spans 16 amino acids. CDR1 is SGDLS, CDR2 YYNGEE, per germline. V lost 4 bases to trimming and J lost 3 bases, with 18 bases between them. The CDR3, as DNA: TGTGCCAGCAGCCCCTACATGGCGGGGTGGACAGATACGCAGTATTTT. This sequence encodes CASSPYMAGWTDTQYF.

The CDR3 here is CASSLQGDRAYTQYF. The CDR3 DNA sequence: TGTGCCAGCAGCCTGCAGGGGGACAGGGCGTATACGCAGTATTTT. V is TRBV5-4 and J is TRBJ2-3; TRBD1 agrees at 9 bases. Germline-derived CDR1 and CDR2 are SGHNT and YYREEE (reference sequence). The CDR3 is 15 residues long. The V segment lost 4 bases and the J segment 7 bases; nucleotides outside the gene matches: 10.

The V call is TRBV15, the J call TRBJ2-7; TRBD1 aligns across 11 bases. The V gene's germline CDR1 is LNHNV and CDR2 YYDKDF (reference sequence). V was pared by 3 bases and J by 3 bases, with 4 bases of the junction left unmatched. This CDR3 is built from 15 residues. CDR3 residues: CATSSGQGAVYEQYF. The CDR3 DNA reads TGTGCCACCAGCAGCGGACAGGGGGCGGTCTACGAGCAGTACTTC.

CDR3 sequence: CASSLVGGTYEQYF. The CDR3 DNA is TGTGCCAGCAGCTTAGTCGGCGGGACCTACGAGCAGTACTTC. This rearrangement joins TRBV13 to TRBJ2-7; tentative D call: TRBD2 (6 bases). The CDR3 totals 14 residues. Trimming removed 1 base at V and 2 bases at J, with 9 bases between. CDR1 and CDR2 from the germline V gene are PRHDT and FYEKMQ (reference sequence).

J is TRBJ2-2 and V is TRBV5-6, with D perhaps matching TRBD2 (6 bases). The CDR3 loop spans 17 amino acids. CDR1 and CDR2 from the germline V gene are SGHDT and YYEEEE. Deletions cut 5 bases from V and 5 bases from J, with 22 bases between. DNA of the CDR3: TGTGCCAGCAGATTCCGGGGAGTCGGGGGTAATACCGGGGAGCTGTTTTTT. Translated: CASRFRGVGGNTGELFF.

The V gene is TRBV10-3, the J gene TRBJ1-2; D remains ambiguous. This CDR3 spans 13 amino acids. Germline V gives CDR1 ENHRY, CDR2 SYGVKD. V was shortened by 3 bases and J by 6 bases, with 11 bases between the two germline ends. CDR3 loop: CAISESRYHGYTF. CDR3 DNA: TGTGCCATCAGTGAAAGCAGATACCATGGCTACACCTTC.

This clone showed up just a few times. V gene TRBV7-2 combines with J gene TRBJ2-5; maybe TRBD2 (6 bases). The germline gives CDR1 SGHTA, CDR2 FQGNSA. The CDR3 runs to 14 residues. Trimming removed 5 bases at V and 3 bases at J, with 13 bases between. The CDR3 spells CASSTNRGKETQYF. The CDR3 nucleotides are TGTGCCAGCAGCACGAATCGGGGGAAAGAGACCCAGTACTTC.

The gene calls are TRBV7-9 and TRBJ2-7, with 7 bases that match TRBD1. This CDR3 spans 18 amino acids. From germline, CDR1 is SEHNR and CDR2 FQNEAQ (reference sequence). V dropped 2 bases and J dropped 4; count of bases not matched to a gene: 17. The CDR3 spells CASSLLYTPGGSNYEQYF. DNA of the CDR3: TGTGCCAGCAGCTTACTATATACCCCAGGGGGATCAAATTACGAGCAGTACTTC. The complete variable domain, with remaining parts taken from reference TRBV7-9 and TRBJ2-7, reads DTGVSQNPRHKITKRGQNVTFRCDPISEHNRLYWYRQTLGQGPEFLTYFQNEAQLEKSRLLSDRFSAERPKGSFSTLEIQRTEQGDSAMYLCASSLLYTPGGSNYEQYFGPGTRLTVT.

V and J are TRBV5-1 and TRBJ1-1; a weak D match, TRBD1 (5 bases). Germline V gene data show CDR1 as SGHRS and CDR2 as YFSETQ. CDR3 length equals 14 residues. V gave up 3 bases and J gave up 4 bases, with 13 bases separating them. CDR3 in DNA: TGCGCCAGCAGCTCGGAGTGGGGGTTCACTGAAGCTTTCTTT. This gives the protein CASSSEWGFTEAFF.

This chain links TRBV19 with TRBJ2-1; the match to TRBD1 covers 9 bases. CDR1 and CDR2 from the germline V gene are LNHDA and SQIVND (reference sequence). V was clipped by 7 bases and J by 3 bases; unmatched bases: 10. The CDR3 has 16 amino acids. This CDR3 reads CASTPLGQGFYNEQFF. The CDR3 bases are TGTGCCAGTACCCCCCTCGGACAGGGGTTCTACAATGAGCAGTTCTTC. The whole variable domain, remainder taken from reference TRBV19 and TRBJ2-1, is DGGITQSPKYLFRKEGQNVTLSCEQNLNHDAMYWYRQDPGQGLRLIYYSQIVNDFQKGDIAEGYSVSREKKESFPLTVTSAQKNPTAFYLCASTPLGQGFYNEQFFGPGTRLTVL.

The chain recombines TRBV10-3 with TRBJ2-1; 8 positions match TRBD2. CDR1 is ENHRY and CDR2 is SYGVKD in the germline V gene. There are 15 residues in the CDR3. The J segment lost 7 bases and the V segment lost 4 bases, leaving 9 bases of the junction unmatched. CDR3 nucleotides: TGTGCCATCAGTGGATACGGGGGGGCTGGAAATGAGCAGTTCTTC. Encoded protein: CAISGYGGAGNEQFF.

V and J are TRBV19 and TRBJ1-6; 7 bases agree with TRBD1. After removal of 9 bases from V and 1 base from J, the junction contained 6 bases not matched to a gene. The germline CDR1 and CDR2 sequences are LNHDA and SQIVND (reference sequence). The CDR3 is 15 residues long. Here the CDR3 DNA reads TGTGCCAGCCGAGGACAGGTGTCCTATAATTCACCCCTCCACTTT. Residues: CASRGQVSYNSPLHF.